This record concerns one T cell receptor (beta chain) sequence. This clone was seen once. No cognate antigen has been identified for it. No base-level quality is on record; no much larger clone is a single base apart. TCRbeta CDR3 regions were amplified from genomic DNA by means of the immunoSEQ Assay, a bias-controlled multiplex PCR. As for the authors' bioinformatics: The number of nucleated cells in each sample was estimated by amplification of reference gene primers within the assay. To quantify the absolute abundance of each unique TCRbeta CDR3 rearrangement, sequence reads were collapsed and filtered. For each sample, productive Simpson clonality was calculated as the square root of Simpson's diversity index across productive rearrangements. TCRdb took over this immuneACCESS table, retaining in-frame rearrangements with V and J assigned. Such tables are incomplete; in checked studies, under half of the missing clones stem from an unresolved V gene, and the remainder is unexplained. That table is the source of V, J and clone size, and D and trimming were worked out from the DNA. For this sample the table gives 100,000 to 150,000 clones, of which around 85% were detected only once. The ten largest account for about 18% of the sample.

In the germline V gene (reference sequence), CDR1 corresponds to LNHDA and CDR2 to SQIVND. The CDR3 measures 15 amino acids from cysteine to phenylalanine. Just the 45-base CDR3 DNA is kept, in frame starting at base 1. Relative to germline, V is 6 bases shorter and J is 5 bases shorter, with 19 bases between their ends. The sample belongs to a study of blood T cell repertoires in COVID-19 (dated by TCRdb to 2020 to 2022). Regarding the study in general: The collaborator samples originated in the United States, Italy and Spain and spanned the acute and convalescent phases of COVID-19. The prospective study material was composed of cDNA or gDNA derived from T cells, B-cell-depleted T cells, or PBMCs. Deeply sampled blood TCRbeta repertoires from subjects exposed to, actively infected with, or recovered from COVID-19 were included in the dataset. A freely available public database, intended as a resource for researchers studying the immune response to SARS-CoV-2, is where the repertoires were released. The samples were drawn from the first 160 participants of the ongoing ImmuneRACE study and from 1,254 subjects provided by 6 global collaborators. A de-identified subject ID, COVID-19 status, age in years and sex were almost always included in the sample metadata. Where available, HLA class I and class II types were obtained from metadata supplied by the sample provider rather than from assay-based typing. Findings and caveats that apply to the study as a whole: Clinical and demographic metadata were provided uncurated, with the amount varying by source and participant.

Each collaborating institution followed its own protocols to collect whole blood in K2EDTA tubes. For TCRbeta analysis, collaborator samples were shipped as frozen whole blood, as isolated PBMCs, or as DNA extracted from either sample type. The V and J segments used are TRBV19 and TRBJ1-1; the D gene is possibly TRBD1, with 6 bases matching. The sequenced material came from peripheral blood. This clonotype originated in a woman older than 75 with acute or convalescent COVID-19. The nucleotides are TGTGCCAGTAGAATCCCGGACAGCAAAAAGACTGAAGCTTTCTTT. Its product reads: CASRIPDSKKTEAFF.